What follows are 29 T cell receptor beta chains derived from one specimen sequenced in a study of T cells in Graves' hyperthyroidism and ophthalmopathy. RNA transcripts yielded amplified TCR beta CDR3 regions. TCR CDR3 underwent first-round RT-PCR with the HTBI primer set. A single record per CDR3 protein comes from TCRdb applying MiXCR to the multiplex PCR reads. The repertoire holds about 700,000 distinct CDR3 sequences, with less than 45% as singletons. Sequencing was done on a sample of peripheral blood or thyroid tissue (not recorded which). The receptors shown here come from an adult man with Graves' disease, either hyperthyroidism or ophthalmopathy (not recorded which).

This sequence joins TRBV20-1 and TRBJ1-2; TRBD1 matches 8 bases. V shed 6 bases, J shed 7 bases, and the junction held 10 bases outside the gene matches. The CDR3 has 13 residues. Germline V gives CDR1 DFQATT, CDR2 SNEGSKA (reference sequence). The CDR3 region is CSAGDRSRSGYTF. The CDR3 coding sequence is TGCAGTGCCGGGGACAGGTCGAGGAGTGGCTACACCTTC.

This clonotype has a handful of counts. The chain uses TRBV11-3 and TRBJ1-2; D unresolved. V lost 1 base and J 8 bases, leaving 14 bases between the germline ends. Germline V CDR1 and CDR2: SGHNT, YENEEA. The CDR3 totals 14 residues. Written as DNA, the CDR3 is TGTGCCAGCAGCTTAGTGTCCGCGAGCTGGGGCTACACCTTC. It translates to CASSLVSASWGYTF.

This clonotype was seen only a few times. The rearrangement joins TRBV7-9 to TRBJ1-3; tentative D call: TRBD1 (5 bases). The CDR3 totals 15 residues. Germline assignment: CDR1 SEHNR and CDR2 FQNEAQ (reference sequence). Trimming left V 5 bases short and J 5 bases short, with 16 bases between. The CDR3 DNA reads TGTGCCAGCAGCCCGGCCCAGGGAATAAGAAACACCATATATTTT. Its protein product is CASSPAQGIRNTIYF.

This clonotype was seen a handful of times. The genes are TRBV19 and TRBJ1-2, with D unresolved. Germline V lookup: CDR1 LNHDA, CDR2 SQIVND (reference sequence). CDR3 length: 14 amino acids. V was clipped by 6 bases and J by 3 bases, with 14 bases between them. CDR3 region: CASRMFPGDYGYTF. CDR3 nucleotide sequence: TGTGCCAGTAGGATGTTTCCCGGTGACTATGGCTACACCTTC.

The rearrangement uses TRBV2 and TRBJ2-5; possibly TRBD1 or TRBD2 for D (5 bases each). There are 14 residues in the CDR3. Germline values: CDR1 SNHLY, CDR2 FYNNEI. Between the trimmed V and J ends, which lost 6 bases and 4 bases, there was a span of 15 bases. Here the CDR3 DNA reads TGTGCCAGCAGCCAACTTCCGGGACGAGAGACCCAGTACTTC. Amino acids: CASSQLPGRETQYF.

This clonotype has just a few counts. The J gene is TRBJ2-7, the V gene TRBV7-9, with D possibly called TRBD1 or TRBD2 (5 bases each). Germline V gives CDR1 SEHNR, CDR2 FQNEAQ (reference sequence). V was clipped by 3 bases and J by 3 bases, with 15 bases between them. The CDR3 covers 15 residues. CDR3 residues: CASSFPGASGYEQYF. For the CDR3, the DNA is TGTGCCAGCAGCTTTCCCGGGGCAAGTGGCTACGAGCAGTACTTC.

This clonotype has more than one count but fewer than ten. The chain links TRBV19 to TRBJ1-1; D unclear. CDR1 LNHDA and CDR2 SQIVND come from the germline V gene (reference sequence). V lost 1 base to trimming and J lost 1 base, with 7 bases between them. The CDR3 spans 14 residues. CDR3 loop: CASSIVWANTEAFF. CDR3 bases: TGTGCCAGTAGTATAGTTTGGGCGAACACTGAAGCTTTCTTT.

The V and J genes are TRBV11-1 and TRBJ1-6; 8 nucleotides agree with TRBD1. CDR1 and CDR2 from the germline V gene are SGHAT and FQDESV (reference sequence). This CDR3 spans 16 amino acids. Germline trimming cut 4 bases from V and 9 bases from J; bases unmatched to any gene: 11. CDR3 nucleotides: TGTGCCAGCAGCTCCCATGACAGGGACAGGCGTTCACCCCTCCACTTT. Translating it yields CASSSHDRDRRSPLHF.

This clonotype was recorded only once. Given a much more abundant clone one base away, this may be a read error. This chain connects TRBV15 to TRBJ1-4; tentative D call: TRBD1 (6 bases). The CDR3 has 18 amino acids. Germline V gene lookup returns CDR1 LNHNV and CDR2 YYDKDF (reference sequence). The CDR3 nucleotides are TGTGCCACCAGCGCACACAGGGATTTCGCTGGTACTAATGAAAAACTGCTTTTT. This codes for CATSAHRDFAGTNEKLLF.

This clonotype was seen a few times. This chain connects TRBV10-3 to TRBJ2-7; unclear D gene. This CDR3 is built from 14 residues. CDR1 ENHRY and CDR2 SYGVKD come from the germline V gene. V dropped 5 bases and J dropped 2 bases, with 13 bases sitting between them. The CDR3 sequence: CAISSIKSTYEQYF. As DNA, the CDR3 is TGTGCCATCAGTTCCATAAAAAGCACCTACGAGCAGTACTTC.

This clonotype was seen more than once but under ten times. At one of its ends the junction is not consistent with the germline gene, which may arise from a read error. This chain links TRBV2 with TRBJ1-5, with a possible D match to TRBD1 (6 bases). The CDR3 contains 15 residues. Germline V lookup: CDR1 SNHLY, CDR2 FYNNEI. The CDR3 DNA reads TGTGCCAGCAGAGAAGACAGGACACGGAGCCAGCCCCAGCATTTT. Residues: CASREDRTRSQPQHF.

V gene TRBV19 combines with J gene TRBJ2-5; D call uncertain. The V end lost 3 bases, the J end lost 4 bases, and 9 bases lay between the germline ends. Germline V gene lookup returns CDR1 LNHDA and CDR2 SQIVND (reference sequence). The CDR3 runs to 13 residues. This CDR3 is CASSISLLETQYF. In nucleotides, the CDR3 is TGTGCCAGTAGTATCAGCCTATTAGAGACCCAGTACTTC.

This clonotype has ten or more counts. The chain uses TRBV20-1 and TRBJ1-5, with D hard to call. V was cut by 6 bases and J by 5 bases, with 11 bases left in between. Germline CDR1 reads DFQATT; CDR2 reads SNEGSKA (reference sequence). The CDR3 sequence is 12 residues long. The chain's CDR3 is CSASDGHQPQHF. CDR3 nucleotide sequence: TGCAGTGCCTCCGACGGGCATCAGCCCCAGCATTTT.

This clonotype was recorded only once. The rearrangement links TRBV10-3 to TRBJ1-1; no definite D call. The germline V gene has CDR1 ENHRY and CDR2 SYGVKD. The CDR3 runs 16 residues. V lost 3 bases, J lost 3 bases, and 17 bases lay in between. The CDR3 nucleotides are TGTGCCATCAGTGAAACTGGGGAGGGCGGGCACACTGAAGCTTTCTTT. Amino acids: CAISETGEGGHTEAFF.

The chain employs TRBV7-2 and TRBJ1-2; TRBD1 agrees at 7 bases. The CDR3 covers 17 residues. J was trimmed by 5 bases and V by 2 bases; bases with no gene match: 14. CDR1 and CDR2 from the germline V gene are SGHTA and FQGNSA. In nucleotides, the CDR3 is TGTGCCAGCAGCTTATGGGACAGTCCCAAAACACTATATGGCTACACCTTC. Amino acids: CASSLWDSPKTLYGYTF.

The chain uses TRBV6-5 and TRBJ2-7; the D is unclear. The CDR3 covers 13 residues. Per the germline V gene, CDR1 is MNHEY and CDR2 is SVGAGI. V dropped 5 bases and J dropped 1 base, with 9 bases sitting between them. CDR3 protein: CASSIDKSYEQYF. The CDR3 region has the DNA TGTGCCAGCAGTATCGACAAATCCTACGAGCAGTACTTC.

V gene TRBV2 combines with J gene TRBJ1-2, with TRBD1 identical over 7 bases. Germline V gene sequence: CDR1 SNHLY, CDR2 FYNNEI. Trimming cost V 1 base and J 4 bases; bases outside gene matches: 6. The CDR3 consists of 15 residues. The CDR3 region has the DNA TGTGCCAGCAGTGAAGATGAAGGGGGCGGCTATGGCTACACCTTC. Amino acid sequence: CASSEDEGGGYGYTF.

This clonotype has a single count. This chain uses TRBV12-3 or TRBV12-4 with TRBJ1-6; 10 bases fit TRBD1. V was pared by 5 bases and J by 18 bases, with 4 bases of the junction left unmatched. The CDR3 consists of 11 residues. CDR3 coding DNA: TGTGCCAGCAGTATGGGACAGGGGCACCACTTT. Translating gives CASSMGQGHHF.

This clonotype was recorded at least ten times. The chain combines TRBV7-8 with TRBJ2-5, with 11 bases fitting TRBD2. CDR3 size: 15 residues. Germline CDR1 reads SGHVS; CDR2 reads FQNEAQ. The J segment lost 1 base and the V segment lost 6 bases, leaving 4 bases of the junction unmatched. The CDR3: CASRTGLAVQETQYF. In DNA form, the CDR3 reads TGTGCCAGCAGGACGGGACTAGCGGTCCAAGAGACCCAGTACTTC. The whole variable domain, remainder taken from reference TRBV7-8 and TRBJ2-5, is GAGVSQSPRYKVAKRGQDVALRCDPISGHVSLFWYQQALGQGPEFLTYFQNEAQLDKSGLPSDRFFAERPEGSVSTLKIQRTQQEDSAVYLCASRTGLAVQETQYFGPGTRLLVL.

The CDR3 sequence is CASSALTGLGAFF. The CDR3 nucleotides are TGTGCCAGCAGCGCGTTGACAGGGTTAGGGGCTTTCTTT. The chain recombines TRBV9 with TRBJ1-1, with 7 bases identical to TRBD1. V lost 3 bases and J lost 11; bases outside the gene matches: 10. The CDR3 totals 13 residues. From germline, CDR1 is SGDLS and CDR2 YYNGEE.

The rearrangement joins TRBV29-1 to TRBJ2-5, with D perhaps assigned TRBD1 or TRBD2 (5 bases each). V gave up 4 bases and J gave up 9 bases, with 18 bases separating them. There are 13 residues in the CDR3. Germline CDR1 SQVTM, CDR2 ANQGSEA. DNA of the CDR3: TGCAGCGTTGGGGACGGGCAAAAGGAGCCCCAGTACTTC. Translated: CSVGDGQKEPQYF.

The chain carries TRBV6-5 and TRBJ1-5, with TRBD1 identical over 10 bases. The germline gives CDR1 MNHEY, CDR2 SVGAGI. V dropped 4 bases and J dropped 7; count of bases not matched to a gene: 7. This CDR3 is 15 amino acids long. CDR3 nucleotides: TGTGCCAGCAGTTCGAGACAGGGGGCTGGGCAGCCCCAGCATTTT. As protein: CASSSRQGAGQPQHF.

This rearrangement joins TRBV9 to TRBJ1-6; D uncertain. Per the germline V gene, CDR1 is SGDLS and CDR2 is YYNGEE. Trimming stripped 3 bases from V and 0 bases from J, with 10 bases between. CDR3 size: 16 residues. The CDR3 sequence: CASSDGRSSYNSPLHF. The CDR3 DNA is TGTGCCAGCAGCGATGGGAGGAGCTCCTATAATTCACCCCTCCACTTT.

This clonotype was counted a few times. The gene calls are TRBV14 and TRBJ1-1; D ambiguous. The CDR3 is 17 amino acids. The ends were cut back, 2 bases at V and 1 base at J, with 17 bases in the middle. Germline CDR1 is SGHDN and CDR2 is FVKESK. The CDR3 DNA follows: TGTGCCAGCAGCCAATGGGTAGGGAGGCAGGCGAACACTGAAGCTTTCTTT. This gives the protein CASSQWVGRQANTEAFF. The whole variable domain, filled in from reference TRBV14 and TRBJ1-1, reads EAGVTQFPSHSVIEKGQTVTLRCDPISGHDNLYWYRRVMGKEIKFLLHFVKESKQDESGMPNNRFLAERTGGTYSTLKVQPAELEDSGVYFCASSQWVGRQANTEAFFGQGTRLTVV.

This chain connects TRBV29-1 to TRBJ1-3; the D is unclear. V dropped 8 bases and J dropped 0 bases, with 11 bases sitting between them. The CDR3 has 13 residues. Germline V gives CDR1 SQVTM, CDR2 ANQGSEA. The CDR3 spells CSLAQSSGNTIYF. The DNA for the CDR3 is TGCAGCTTAGCCCAGAGCTCTGGAAACACCATATATTTT.

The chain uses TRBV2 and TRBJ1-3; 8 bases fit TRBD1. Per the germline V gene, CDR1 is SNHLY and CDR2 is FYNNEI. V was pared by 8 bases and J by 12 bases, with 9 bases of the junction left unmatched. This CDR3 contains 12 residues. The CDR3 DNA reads TGTGCCAGCGAGCCAACAGGGGGTATCATATATTTT. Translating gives CASEPTGGIIYF.

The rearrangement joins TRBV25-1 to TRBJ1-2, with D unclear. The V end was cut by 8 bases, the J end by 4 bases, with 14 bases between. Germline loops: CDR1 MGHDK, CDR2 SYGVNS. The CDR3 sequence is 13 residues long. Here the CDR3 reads CASVELGFYGYTF. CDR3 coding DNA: TGTGCCAGCGTAGAACTGGGTTTCTATGGCTACACCTTC.

CDR3 DNA: TGTGCCAGCAGTGCTAAGGGACAGGGAAACTCTGGAAACACCATATATTTT. This translates into CASSAKGQGNSGNTIYF. V is TRBV25-1 and J is TRBJ1-3, with 9 bases matching TRBD1. The germline V gene encodes CDR1 MGHDK and CDR2 SYGVNS. With V trimmed by 4 bases and J by 0 bases, 7 bases remained unmatched. This CDR3 is 17 amino acids long.

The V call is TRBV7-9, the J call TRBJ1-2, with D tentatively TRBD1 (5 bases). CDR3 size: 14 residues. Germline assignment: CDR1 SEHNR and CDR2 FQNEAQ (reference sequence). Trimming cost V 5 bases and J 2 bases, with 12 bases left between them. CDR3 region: CASSVDSQNYGYTF. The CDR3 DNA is TGTGCCAGCAGCGTTGACAGTCAGAACTATGGCTACACCTTC.